This TCR beta chain emerged from a study of shared clonotypes between healthy human individuals. In this sample, this clone turned up once. The target antigen is unknown. Overall study findings and caveats: Generally, estimated richness proved larger in naive subsets than it did in memory subsets.

The donors were all Caucasian adults (living in Nashville, Tennessee). The repertoire was sequenced with immunoSEQ multiplex PCR; TCRdb's copy has only in-frame clones and lacks some. The data contain roughly 1.5 million clones, 98% of them singletons. This CDR3 contains 18 residues. Germline loops: CDR1 SGHRS, CDR2 YFSETQ. V gave up 0 bases and J gave up 2 bases; unmatched junction bases: 13. This rearrangement joins TRBV5-1 to TRBJ2-5, with TRBD2 matching over 7 bases. This receptor was identified in a man under 40 in good health. The sequenced sample was naive CD4+ T cells sorted from blood. Subset defined: CD45RA+ positively selected. CDR3 loop: CASSLAPPSGMRQETQYF. In DNA, the CDR3 is TGCGCCAGCAGCTTGGCTCCCCCCAGCGGGATGAGACAAGAGACCCAGTACTTC.